The clone carrying this T cell receptor beta chain was detected only a few times. This record belongs to a study of T and B cells in COVID-19 patients. TRB was amplified from around 250-460 ng of blood genomic DNA. The V gene's germline CDR1 is PRHDT and CDR2 FYEKMQ (reference sequence). V was clipped by 4 bases and J by 3 bases, with 10 bases between them. The CDR3 length is 13 residues. BIOMED2 TRB-A/B primer pools were used in multiplex TRB PCR. TCRdb fed the multiplex PCR reads into MiXCR, producing one record per CDR3 protein. In the table there are roughly 5,800 distinct CDR3 sequences, 25% to 30% of which are singletons.

The sequencing input was blood. The genes are TRBV13 and TRBJ2-7, with TRBD1 as a possible D gene (6 bases). This receptor was obtained from a human donor with active COVID-19. In DNA form, the CDR3 reads TGTGCCAGCAGCTCTGGACAGAGCTACGAGCAGTACTTC. It specifies CASSSGQSYEQYF.